Below, 22 T cell receptor beta chains from the same sample are listed, as sequenced in a study of blood T cell repertoires in COVID-19. Clones were read by immunoSEQ multiplex PCR, and TCRdb kept only the in-frame ones, dropping some. The table has about 180,000 clones, approximately 82% seen once; the top ten hold 13% to 15%. Sequencing was carried out using PBMCs or T cells enriched from blood (not recorded which). Every receptor here comes from a man aged 50 or older who had recovered from COVID-19.

The V and J genes are TRBV28 and TRBJ1-5; 8 nucleotides line up with TRBD1. V trimming: 7 bases; J trimming: 0 bases; junction bases outside the gene matches: 8. In germline, CDR1 is MDHEN, CDR2 SYDVKM. CDR3 size: 16 residues. CDR3 sequence (DNA): TGTGCCAGCACGAGGACAGGGCGTTATAGCAATCAGCCCCAGCATTTT. Encoded protein: CASTRTGRYSNQPQHF.

The chain employs TRBV11-3 and TRBJ1-1; D perhaps matches TRBD1 (5 bases). The CDR3 sequence is 15 residues long. V shed 1 base and J shed 1 base, with 10 bases lying between them. Germline V gene sequence: CDR1 SGHNT, CDR2 YENEEA. The CDR3 spells CASSLGGAENTEAFF. The CDR3 DNA reads as TGTGCCAGCAGCTTAGGCGGGGCGGAGAACACTGAAGCTTTCTTT.

The chain has TRBV19 and TRBJ1-1, with 7 bases aligning to TRBD1. The length of the CDR3 is 14 residues. V gave up 6 bases and J gave up 7 bases; unmatched junction bases: 11. Germline CDR1 and CDR2: LNHDA and SQIVND (reference sequence). The CDR3 DNA is TGTGCCAGTAGCATTTCGACAGGGAGGAATGAAGCTTTCTTT. It is translated as CASSISTGRNEAFF.

The J gene is TRBJ1-2, the V gene TRBV19; the D gene is possibly TRBD1 (6 bases). The length of the CDR3 is 15 residues. Per germline, CDR1 LNHDA and CDR2 SQIVND (reference sequence). V lost 8 bases and J lost 0, with 16 bases in between. This CDR3 is CASSGQLGSNYGYTF. CDR3 nucleotide sequence: TGTGCCAGTTCCGGACAGCTTGGATCTAACTATGGCTACACCTTC.

The rearrangement joins TRBV27 to TRBJ1-2; D remains ambiguous. The CDR3 loop spans 12 amino acids. Germline V lookup: CDR1 MNHEY, CDR2 SMNVEV (reference sequence). Trimming shortened V by 6 bases and J by 6 bases, and 11 bases separated the two germline ends. CDR3 residues: CASSGTEDGYTF. The CDR3 coding sequence is TGTGCCAGCAGCGGCACAGAAGATGGCTACACCTTC.

This clone was observed a handful of times. The chain joins TRBV10-2 to TRBJ2-3, with D possibly matching TRBD2 (6 bases). Trimming left V 3 bases short and J 6 bases short, with 10 bases between. This CDR3 has 13 amino acids. Per the germline V gene, CDR1 is WSHSY and CDR2 is SAAADI. The chain's CDR3 is CASSDHGGDTQYF. DNA for the CDR3: TGCGCCAGCAGTGACCACGGAGGGGATACGCAGTATTTT.

This clone appeared a few times. The rearrangement uses TRBV5-6 and TRBJ2-2, with D possibly matching TRBD2 (5 bases). The CDR3 runs 16 residues. Germline CDR1 is SGHDT and CDR2 is YYEEEE. V was clipped by 3 bases and J by 8 bases, with 20 bases between them. The CDR3 nucleotides are TGTGCCAGCAGCTCGCCTCGGGCAGGACTCCAGGGGGAGCTGTTTTTT. Encoded protein: CASSSPRAGLQGELFF.

The chain employs TRBV19 and TRBJ1-5; 7 bases fit TRBD1. The CDR3 spans 15 residues. Per the germline V gene, CDR1 is LNHDA and CDR2 is SQIVND (reference sequence). Unmatched junction bases numbered 9, after V lost 7 bases and J lost 3 bases. The CDR3 DNA reads as TGTGCCAGTATCGCGGACAGGTCCTTCAATCAGCCCCAGCATTTT. Translation gives CASIADRSFNQPQHF.

The chain recombines TRBV14 with TRBJ1-1; D gene ambiguous. The V end was cut by 4 bases, the J end by 4 bases, with 13 bases between. This CDR3 spans 14 amino acids. Germline V gene lookup returns CDR1 SGHDN and CDR2 FVKESK. The DNA for the CDR3 is TGTGCCAGCAGCCCGTGGCGCGGGCCCACTGAAGCTTTCTTT. Its translation: CASSPWRGPTEAFF.

The J gene is TRBJ1-6, the V gene TRBV3-1 (or the pseudogene TRBV3-2); D ambiguous. This CDR3 has 15 residues. CDR1 is LGHDT and CDR2 is YNNKEL in the germline V gene (reference sequence). Trimming took 0 bases from V and 7 from J, leaving 10 bases between them. Here the CDR3 DNA reads TGTGCCAGCAGCCAAGATGGGTCGCGGAATTCACCCCTCCACTTT. It translates to CASSQDGSRNSPLHF.

The genes are TRBV9 and TRBJ2-5; D is perhaps TRBD2 (7 bases). Germline values: CDR1 SGDLS, CDR2 YYNGEE. This CDR3 has 16 residues. With 3 bases removed from V and 2 bases from J, the gap between germline ends came to 17 bases. The CDR3 bases are TGTGCCAGCAGCGACCGAGCGGGGACACGACAAGAGACCCAGTACTTC. This sequence encodes CASSDRAGTRQETQYF.

This clone appeared once. The chain recombines TRBV5-1 with TRBJ1-1; D is possibly TRBD1 (5 bases). Germline CDR1 reads SGHRS; CDR2 reads YFSETQ. The CDR3 length is 15 residues. Trimming left V 4 bases short and J 0 bases short, with 13 bases between. The chain's CDR3 is CASSDPRVMNTEAFF. CDR3 coding DNA: TGCGCCAGCAGCGATCCCAGGGTGATGAACACTGAAGCTTTCTTT.

CDR3 nucleotide sequence: TGCAGTGTCATGGGAGGATACGAGCAGTTCTTC. Its protein is CSVMGGYEQFF. This chain uses TRBV20-1 with TRBJ2-1; D might be TRBD2 (6 bases). Germline V gene sequence: CDR1 DFQATT, CDR2 SNEGSKA (reference sequence). This CDR3 spans 11 amino acids. V was shortened by 7 bases and J by 10 bases, with 14 bases between the two germline ends.

The table lists this clone with a count of one. V gene TRBV4-1 combines with J gene TRBJ1-1; no clear D gene. The CDR3 runs 14 residues. The ends were cut back, 0 bases at V and 5 bases at J, with 10 bases in the middle. Germline CDR1 and CDR2: MGHRA and YSYEKL. The CDR3 DNA sequence: TGCGCCAGCAGCCAAGAAAGGCGGAGGACTGAAGCTTTCTTT. The encoded protein is CASSQERRRTEAFF.

The V and J genes are TRBV6-5 and TRBJ1-6, with 7 bases that match TRBD1. The CDR3 runs to 15 residues. CDR1 and CDR2 from the germline V gene are MNHEY and SVGAGI. The trim removed 6 bases at V and 6 bases at J, leaving 8 bases unmatched. The chain's CDR3 is CASRRGDRLNSPLHF. In nucleotides, the CDR3 is TGTGCCAGCAGGAGGGGGGACAGACTTAATTCACCCCTCCACTTT.

This rearrangement joins TRBV11-2 to TRBJ2-3; 8 bases align to TRBD1. The V segment lost 1 base and the J segment 5 bases; nucleotides outside the gene matches: 11. This CDR3 has 17 residues. Germline CDR1 and CDR2: SGHAT and FQNNGV. The CDR3 protein is CASSLVGSPGGIDTQYF. The CDR3 bases are TGTGCCAGCAGCTTAGTGGGGTCCCCAGGGGGCATAGATACGCAGTATTTT.

This chain joins TRBV14 and TRBJ1-2; 7 nucleotides match TRBD1. Trimming cost V 2 bases and J 0 bases; bases outside gene matches: 3. Germline values: CDR1 SGHDN, CDR2 FVKESK. This CDR3 comprises 15 residues. The CDR3 DNA reads TGTGCCAGCAGCCAAAACAGGGGAGCTAACTATGGCTACACCTTC. It encodes CASSQNRGANYGYTF. The variable domain in full, completed from reference TRBV14 and TRBJ1-2, reads EAGVTQFPSHSVIEKGQTVTLRCDPISGHDNLYWYRRVMGKEIKFLLHFVKESKQDESGMPNNRFLAERTGGTYSTLKVQPAELEDSGVYFCASSQNRGANYGYTFGSGTRLTVV.

The V and J genes are TRBV19 and TRBJ2-7; a possible D gene is TRBD1 (5 bases). Deletions cut 4 bases from V and 4 bases from J, with 11 bases between. This CDR3 is 13 amino acids long. Germline V gene data show CDR1 as LNHDA and CDR2 as SQIVND (reference sequence). The chain's CDR3 is CASSTRNRYEQYF. The CDR3 region has the DNA TGTGCCAGTAGTACCAGAAACAGGTACGAGCAGTACTTC.

The table lists this clone with a few counts. The chain carries TRBV12-3 or TRBV12-4 and TRBJ1-2; D possibly corresponds to TRBD1 (5 bases). The ends were cut back, 5 bases at V and 5 bases at J, with 12 bases in the middle. This CDR3 contains 13 residues. The CDR3: CASSPVGGYGYTF. Written as DNA, the CDR3 is TGTGCCAGCAGTCCCGTCGGGGGGTATGGCTACACCTTC.

The chain couples TRBV9 to TRBJ2-2; 10 bases line up with TRBD1. CDR1 is SGDLS and CDR2 is YYNGEE in the germline V gene. CDR3 length equals 16 residues. The J segment lost 4 bases and the V segment lost 0 bases, leaving 3 bases of the junction unmatched. This CDR3 is CASSVGWTGGTGELFF. DNA for the CDR3: TGTGCCAGCAGCGTAGGTTGGACAGGGGGCACCGGGGAGCTGTTTTTT.

This chain connects TRBV6-5 to TRBJ1-1; D gene uncertain. V lost 4 bases to trimming and J lost 5 bases, with 11 bases between them. The CDR3 runs 13 residues. The germline CDR1 and CDR2 sequences are MNHEY and SVGAGI. DNA for the CDR3: TGTGCCAGCAGTTTGACGAAGAGGACTGAAGCTTTCTTT. Amino acids: CASSLTKRTEAFF.

The rearrangement uses TRBV2 and TRBJ2-2; tentatively, D is TRBD1 (6 bases). The CDR3 consists of 14 residues. V lost 10 bases and J 0 bases, leaving 12 bases between the germline ends. Per germline, CDR1 SNHLY and CDR2 FYNNEI. The CDR3 is CAIGEGANTGELFF. CDR3 coding DNA: TGTGCCATCGGCGAGGGGGCGAACACCGGGGAGCTGTTTTTT.